The sequence of this TCR beta chain was determined in a study of cytomegalovirus exposure and HLA in healthy donors. Study-level background: It was reported in a later analysis that the same platform had been used for the approximately 110 validation repertoires as for the approximately 730 first-cohort repertoires.

Using immunoSEQ multiplex PCR, the repertoire was profiled, and TCRdb retains in-frame clones only, with some absent. This sample has some 69,000 clones, with more than 95% found just once. The CDR3 loop spans 15 amino acids. Looked up from germline, CDR1 is MNHNY and CDR2 is SVGAGI (reference sequence). V lost 3 bases, J lost 7 bases, and 15 bases lay in between. The specimen sequenced was PBMCs. The TCR was taken from a man aged 18-30 years in good health and CMV-seronegative. This chain joins TRBV6-6 and TRBJ2-2, with D maybe TRBD2 (6 bases). The CDR3 spells CASSYWIGEDGELFF. The DNA for the CDR3 is TGTGCCAGCAGTTATTGGATCGGGGAGGACGGGGAGCTGTTTTTT.